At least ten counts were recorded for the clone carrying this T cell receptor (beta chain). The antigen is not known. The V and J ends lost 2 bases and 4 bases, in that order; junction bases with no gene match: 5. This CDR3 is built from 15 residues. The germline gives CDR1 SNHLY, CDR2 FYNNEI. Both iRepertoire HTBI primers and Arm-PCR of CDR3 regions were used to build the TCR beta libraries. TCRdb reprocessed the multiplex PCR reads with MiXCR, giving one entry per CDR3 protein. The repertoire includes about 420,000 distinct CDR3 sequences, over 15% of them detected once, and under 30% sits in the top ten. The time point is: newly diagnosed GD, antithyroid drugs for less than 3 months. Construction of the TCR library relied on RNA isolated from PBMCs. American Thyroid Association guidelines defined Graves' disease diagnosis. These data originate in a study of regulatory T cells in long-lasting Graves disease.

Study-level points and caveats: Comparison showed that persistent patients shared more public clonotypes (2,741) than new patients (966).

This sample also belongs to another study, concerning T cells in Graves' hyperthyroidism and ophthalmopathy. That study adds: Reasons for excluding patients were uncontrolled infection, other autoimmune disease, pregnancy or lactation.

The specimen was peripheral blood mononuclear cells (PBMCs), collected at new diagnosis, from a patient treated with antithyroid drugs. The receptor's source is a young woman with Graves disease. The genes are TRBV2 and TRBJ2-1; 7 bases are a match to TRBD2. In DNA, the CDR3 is TGTGCCAGCAGTGAAATGGGACTAAGGTACAATGAGCAGTTCTTC. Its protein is CASSEMGLRYNEQFF.